This T cell receptor (beta chain) comes out of a study of blood T cell repertoires in COVID-19 (dated by TCRdb to about 2020). With respect to the entire study: Samples from collaborators originated in the United States, Italy and Spain and spanned both the acute and convalescent phases of COVID-19. The material from the prospective study consisted of cDNA or gDNA derived from T cells, B-cell-depleted T cells, or PBMCs. The dataset comprised deeply sampled blood TCRbeta repertoires from subjects exposed to, actively infected with, or recovered from COVID-19. The repertoires were released in a freely available public database meant as a resource for research on the immune response to SARS-CoV-2. The samples were drawn from the first 160 participants of the ongoing ImmuneRACE study and from 1,200 or so subjects provided by 6 global collaborators. Sample metadata almost always included a de-identified subject ID, COVID-19 status, age in years and sex. HLA class I and class II types, where available, came from metadata supplied by the sample provider rather than from assay-based typing.

Study-level results and caveats: Clinical and demographic metadata were provided uncurated, with the amount varying by source and participant.

Participants in the prospective study were aged roughly 18 to 100 years, lived in under 30 United States geographic areas, and enrolled through a virtual design. In the prospective study, participants were assigned to cohorts based on the clinical history participants reported in a screening survey and a study questionnaire. For ImmuneRACE Cohort 3, a participant was defined as recovered based on two consecutive negative NP/OP PCR tests, clearance by a healthcare professional, or resolution of symptoms. Mobile phlebotomists in the prospective study collected whole blood, serum and a nasopharyngeal or oropharyngeal swab from every participant. Prospective study participants could optionally give additional blood draws and questionnaires over an approximately 2-month period. Before DNA extraction, prospective study blood samples were shipped either frozen or at room temperature. Turning to this clone: It has no known antigen specificity. No clone much larger than this one lies a single base away; base qualities are absent.

The immunoSEQ Assay, a bias-controlled multiplex PCR, was used to amplify TCRbeta CDR3 regions from genomic DNA. The study's processing was this. The number of nucleated cells in each sample was estimated by amplification of reference gene primers within the assay. To quantify the absolute abundance of each unique TCRbeta CDR3 rearrangement, sequence reads were collapsed and filtered. For each sample, productive Simpson clonality was calculated by taking the square root of Simpson's diversity index across productive rearrangements. In its TCRdb copy, this immuneACCESS table keeps in-frame sequences only and misses some clones. Where compared with another copy, unresolved V genes explain less than half of these, and the others have no known cause. V and J calls and clone size are those listed in that table; D and trimming were worked out from the DNA. The sample table lists roughly 160,000 clones, around 79% of them with a count of one. Together, the top ten hold 9.5% to 11% of the sample.

The V end gives up 6 bases and the J end 1 base, leaving 4 bases in the junction not matched to a gene. Sequences MNHEY (CDR1) and SVGAGI (CDR2) are obtained from the germline V gene. Inclusive of the bounding cysteine and phenylalanine, the CDR3 is 15 residues long. The read is trimmed to its CDR3 DNA, 45 bases read in frame from base 1. This chain joins TRBV6-5 to TRBJ2-2, and 8 bases in between align with TRBD1. The clonotype was recovered from a middle-aged man who had recovered from COVID-19. The specimen sequenced was PBMCs or T cells enriched from blood (not recorded which). The CDR3 region has the sequence CASSRTGMNTGELFF. The nucleotides read TGTGCCAGCAGCAGGACAGGGATGAACACCGGGGAGCTGTTTTTT.